This is a list of T cell receptor beta chains from one sample in a study of blood T cell repertoires in COVID-19. Clones were sequenced by immunoSEQ multiplex PCR, and TCRdb holds only the in-frame ones, with some missing. The table includes about 81,000 clones, about 71% detected once. Sequencing was carried out using peripheral blood. The receptor set was obtained from a woman in her forties or fifties with acute or convalescent COVID-19. CDR3s include the opening cysteine and the closing phenylalanine or tryptophan. Rows may omit the clone size; those that give it use once, few, many or a size class.

J: TRBJ2-5; size: -; V: TRBV15; length: 13; CDR3: CATSRKLLGTQYF
J: TRBJ1-2; size: -; V: TRBV1; length: 17; CDR3: CTSSHDRRGRGPRGYTF
J: TRBJ1-1; size: many; V: TRBV10-3; length: 14; CDR3: CAISEEVPGTEAFF
J: TRBJ1-6; size: -; V: TRBV4-2; length: 16; CDR3: CASSQDPRQRGSPLHF
J: TRBJ2-7; size: -; V: TRBV6-5; length: 14; CDR3: CASSSSGLTYEQYF
J: TRBJ2-2; size: -; V: TRBV28; length: 14; CDR3: CASSLGTLAGELFF
J: TRBJ2-3; size: -; V: TRBV5-1; length: 16; CDR3: CASRHGTSGGADTQYF
J: TRBJ1-3; size: -; V: TRBV6-5; length: 12; CDR3: CAVAGTPNTIYF
J: TRBJ1-5; size: -; V: TRBV7-9; length: 14; CDR3: CASSFDSSNQPQHF
J: TRBJ2-7; size: -; V: TRBV6-5; length: 13; CDR3: CASSYQGGYEQYF
J: TRBJ2-3; size: -; V: TRBV3-1/TRBV3-2; length: 16; CDR3: CASSQDVLAGGLTQYF
J: TRBJ1-5; size: -; V: TRBV2; length: 13; CDR3: CASTRSGNQPQHF
J: TRBJ2-1; size: -; V: TRBV7-9; length: 15; CDR3: CASSFGDRGENEQFF
J: TRBJ2-7; size: -; V: TRBV2; length: 15; CDR3: CASRADRVSLYEQYF
J: TRBJ1-1; size: -; V: TRBV19; length: 13; CDR3: CASSAQVNTEAFF
J: TRBJ1-3; size: -; V: TRBV5-6; length: 14; CDR3: CASSLAGTGNTIYF
J: TRBJ2-1; size: -; V: TRBV6-1; length: 15; CDR3: CASSEIGGWRNEQFF
J: TRBJ2-5; size: -; V: TRBV7-2; length: 16; CDR3: CASSLVGGTSQETQYF
J: TRBJ2-5; size: -; V: TRBV6-6; length: 16; CDR3: CASSYAGGGERETQYF
J: TRBJ2-1; size: -; V: TRBV6-2/TRBV6-3; length: 18; CDR3: CASSYPRSGAGDHNEQFF
J: TRBJ2-7; size: -; V: TRBV2; length: 13; CDR3: CASSEARGSEQYF
J: TRBJ2-3; size: -; V: TRBV18; length: 13; CDR3: CASSSNQGDTQYF
J: TRBJ2-3; size: -; V: TRBV24-1; length: 16; CDR3: CATSDPTGGAADTQYF
J: TRBJ1-5; size: many; V: TRBV27; length: 15; CDR3: CASSLSGLFNQPQHF